This TCR beta chain was sequenced for a study of blood T cell repertoires in COVID-19. Study information: The United States, Italy and Spain supplied acute and convalescent COVID-19 samples. PBMCs, B-cell-depleted T cells, or T cells provided the cDNA or gDNA that made up the material.

Under the authors' procedure: Researchers report that nucleated cell counts were estimated from reference gene primer amplification. The protocol was immunoSEQ multiplex PCR, while the TCRdb copy is restricted to in-frame clones and leaves out a portion. V, J and clone size are those of that table, while D and trimming were read from the DNA. The data hold tens of thousands of clones, with approximately 80% observed a single time. Sequenced input: peripheral blood. The clonotype originates from a man in his fifties or sixties with COVID-19, enrolled during active disease.

The CDR3 DNA sequence: TGTGCTAGTGGGGAGGGACAGGGGGCTAGGGATGAGCAGTTCTTC. Its protein product is CASGEGQGARDEQFF. The gene calls are TRBV12-5 and TRBJ2-1; 12 bases fit TRBD1. The V gene's germline CDR1 is LGHNT and CDR2 FRNRAP. The length of the CDR3 is 15 residues. The V and J ends lost 6 bases and 8 bases, in that order; junction bases with no gene match: 8.